Described below is a single T cell receptor (beta chain) sequence and its context. The CDR3 consists of 14 residues. V lost 7 bases and J 8 bases, leaving 20 bases between the germline ends. Germline lookup yields CDR1 SEHNR and CDR2 FQNEAQ (reference sequence). MiXCR, applied by TCRdb to the RT-PCR reads, yields one record per CDR3 protein. Among about 680,000 distinct CDR3 sequences listed, approximately 15% were seen once. The rearrangement links TRBV7-9 to TRBJ1-2, with a weak D call TRBD1 (6 bases). The origin of this receptor is a female donor in good health, serving as a healthy control. What was sequenced was memory CD4+ T cells from blood. The CDR3 bases are TGTGCCAGCAATTCAGGGGTTTTTCTGGGCGGCTACACCTTC. Translation: CASNSGVFLGGYTF.